A single sample gave rise to the 16 T cell receptor beta chains below, sequenced in a study of shared clonotypes between healthy human individuals. Only in-frame clones appear in the TCRdb table, and some are missing; sequencing was by immunoSEQ multiplex PCR. The sample holds roughly 320,000 clones; 87% are singletons and the top ten take about a sixth. The source material was memory CD8+ T cells sorted from blood. The subset here: CD45RO+ cells pooled with CCR7-negative TemRA cells. Receptor source: a man aged 18 to 30 in good health.

V and J are TRBV11-2 and TRBJ2-1; D is ambiguous. The CDR3 has 12 residues. Germline CDR1 reads SGHAT; CDR2 reads FQNNGV. V was cut by 0 bases and J by 15 bases, with 12 bases left in between. This CDR3 reads CASSLDGHKRFF. The CDR3 DNA reads TGTGCCAGCAGCTTAGACGGGCATAAGCGGTTCTTC. Drawing the rest from reference TRBV11-2 and TRBJ2-1, the complete variable domain is EAGVAQSPRYKIIEKRQSVAFWCNPISGHATLYWYQQILGQGPKLLIQFQNNGVVDDSQLPKDRFSAERLKGVDSTLKIQPAKLEDSAVYLCASSLDGHKRFFGPGTRLTVL.

Here the CDR3 DNA reads TGTGCCAGCAGTGATGGGGACTCCTACAATGAGCAGTTCTTC. It yields the protein CASSDGDSYNEQFF. This chain connects TRBV6-4 to TRBJ2-1, with D hard to call. Germline assignment: CDR1 MRHNA and CDR2 SNTAGT. The CDR3 has 14 residues. Trimming removed 3 bases at V and 0 bases at J, with 6 bases between.

The chain links TRBV7-8 to TRBJ1-2; D may be TRBD1 (5 bases). Germline loops: CDR1 SGHVS, CDR2 FQNEAQ. This CDR3 has 15 amino acids. The ends were cut back, 1 base at V and 5 bases at J, with 14 bases in the middle. The CDR3 DNA reads TGTGCCAGCAGCTTAGTCGACAGTTCCCCTTATGGCTACACCTTC. This encodes CASSLVDSSPYGYTF.

This chain uses TRBV29-1 with TRBJ1-4; 7 bases fit TRBD1. Germline CDR1 reads SQVTM; CDR2 reads ANQGSEA. CDR3 length equals 15 residues. Trimming cost V 0 bases and J 3 bases; bases outside gene matches: 4. The CDR3 region is CSVEERGTANEKLFF. CDR3 bases: TGCAGCGTTGAAGAACGCGGGACAGCTAATGAAAAACTGTTTTTT.

J is TRBJ2-1 and V is TRBV9; 11 bases are a match to TRBD2. CDR1 and CDR2 (germline): SGDLS, YYNGEE. This CDR3 comprises 15 residues. The J segment lost 6 bases and the V segment lost 7 bases, leaving 9 bases of the junction unmatched. The CDR3: CASGKLAGVGNEQFF. CDR3 coding DNA: TGTGCCAGCGGAAAACTAGCGGGAGTGGGCAATGAGCAGTTCTTC.

The chain recombines TRBV7-9 with TRBJ1-2, with 9 positions matching TRBD1. V was pared by 5 bases and J by 3 bases, with 10 bases of the junction left unmatched. The CDR3 has 16 residues. Germline CDR1 and CDR2: SEHNR and FQNEAQ (reference sequence). This CDR3 is CASSTGDRELDYGYTF. Here the CDR3 DNA reads TGTGCCAGCAGCACCGGGGACAGGGAGCTCGACTATGGCTACACCTTC. Filled out from reference TRBV7-9 and TRBJ1-2, the complete variable domain reads DTGVSQNPRHKITKRGQNVTFRCDPISEHNRLYWYRQTLGQGPEFLTYFQNEAQLEKSRLLSDRFSAERPKGSFSTLEIQRTEQGDSAMYLCASSTGDRELDYGYTFGSGTRLTVV.

This rearrangement joins TRBV10-2 to TRBJ2-7, with TRBD2 matching over 10 bases. Unmatched junction bases numbered 6, after V lost 0 bases and J lost 4 bases. This CDR3 has 16 residues. Looked up from germline, CDR1 is WSHSY and CDR2 is SAAADI. The CDR3 sequence is CASSESSSGGPYEQYF. The CDR3, as DNA: TGCGCCAGCAGTGAGTCGTCTAGCGGGGGACCGTACGAGCAGTACTTC.

The rearrangement links TRBV7-3 to TRBJ2-2; the match to TRBD2 covers 8 bases. This CDR3 spans 14 amino acids. V lost 5 bases, J lost 4 bases, and 3 bases stayed unmatched. CDR1 and CDR2 (germline): SGHTA, FQGTGA. The CDR3 coding sequence is TGTGCCAGCAGCCAGCTAGCGGGCACCGGGGAGCTGTTTTTT. It codes for CASSQLAGTGELFF.

The chain joins TRBV11-2 to TRBJ2-2; 10 bases map to TRBD2. CDR1 is SGHAT and CDR2 is FQNNGV in the germline V gene. This CDR3 has 16 residues. V trimming: 2 bases; J trimming: 7 bases; junction bases outside the gene matches: 7. The CDR3 nucleotides are TGTGCCAGCAGCTTAAAACCAGCGGGAGGGATCGGGGAGCTGTTTTTT. This sequence encodes CASSLKPAGGIGELFF.

The CDR3 here is CASSYAPSDEQYF. Written as DNA, the CDR3 is TGTGCCAGCAGTTACGCTCCTTCTGACGAGCAGTACTTC. This chain links TRBV6-6 with TRBJ2-7, with D unclear. The CDR3 length is 13 residues. V was trimmed by 2 bases and J by 5 bases, leaving 10 bases between them. Germline CDR1 reads MNHNY; CDR2 reads SVGAGI (reference sequence).

About this clone itself: The sample carries other DNA sequences with the same CDR3. J is TRBJ2-7 and V is TRBV5-6; D unresolved. This CDR3 contains 13 residues. Germline CDR1 is SGHDT and CDR2 is YYEEEE. V shed 0 bases and J shed 1 base, with 5 bases lying between them. In DNA form, the CDR3 reads TGTGCCAGCAGCTTGGGGGCGTCCTACGAGCAGTACTTC. Translated, it gives CASSLGASYEQYF.

This clone was detected a few times. This rearrangement joins TRBV6-5 to TRBJ2-7, with 9 bases lining up with TRBD1. Trimming took 6 bases from V and 7 from J; bases not matched to a gene: 13. Germline V gene data show CDR1 as MNHEY and CDR2 as SVGAGI. The CDR3 consists of 15 residues. For the CDR3, the DNA is TGTGCCAGCAGGAACACCGGGACAGGGCGACGGGAGCAGTACTTC. This encodes CASRNTGTGRREQYF.

The chain recombines TRBV6-1 with TRBJ1-2; 8 bases agree with TRBD1. The CDR3 sequence is 17 residues long. J gave up 1 base and V 2 bases, and 9 bases lay outside the gene matches. The germline CDR1 and CDR2 sequences are MNHNS and SASEGT. CDR3 loop: CASSERKTGDRNYGYTF. CDR3 coding DNA: TGTGCCAGCAGTGAAAGAAAGACAGGGGATCGTAACTATGGCTACACCTTC.

The J gene is TRBJ1-6, the V gene TRBV27, with D maybe TRBD1 (5 bases). This CDR3 region has 14 residues. The germline V gene has CDR1 MNHEY and CDR2 SMNVEV (reference sequence). Trimming shortened V by 3 bases and J by 7 bases, and 10 bases separated the two germline ends. This CDR3 reads CASSFPGPNSPLHF. CDR3 coding DNA: TGTGCCAGCAGTTTTCCGGGACCCAATTCACCCCTCCACTTT.

The chain recombines TRBV28 with TRBJ2-7, with 9 bases identical to TRBD1. Per the germline V gene, CDR1 is MDHEN and CDR2 is SYDVKM. The CDR3 contains 13 residues. With 11 bases clipped from V and 6 bases from J, the junction kept 11 bases outside the gene matches. This chain's CDR3 is CAVGDRDEAEQYF. The CDR3 DNA reads TGTGCCGTCGGGGACAGGGATGAAGCCGAGCAGTACTTC. Drawing the rest from reference TRBV28 and TRBJ2-7, the complete variable domain is DVKVTQSSRYLVKRTGEKVFLECVQDMDHENMFWYRQDPGLGLRLIYFSYDVKMKEKGDIPEGYSVSREKKERFSLILESASTNQTSMYLCAVGDRDEAEQYFGPGTRLTVT.

This clone came up once. The rearrangement uses TRBV5-1 and TRBJ2-7; a possible D gene is TRBD2 (6 bases). Germline V gives CDR1 SGHRS, CDR2 YFSETQ. The CDR3 covers 15 residues. Deletions cut 4 bases from V and 3 bases from J, with 17 bases between. The CDR3 nucleotides read TGCGCCAGCAGCCTGGAGGTTAGCGGAGTCTACGAGCAGTACTTC. It is translated as CASSLEVSGVYEQYF.